Following are 8 T cell receptor beta chains from one sample sequenced in a study of molecular identifiers for immune sequencing clone quantification. TCRdb re-derived calls from the PCR reads in MiXCR, one entry per CDR3 protein. This repertoire shows some 650,000 distinct CDR3 sequences, just under 20% found once; its top ten account for under 0.95%. The specimen was naive CD8+ T cells from blood, with Jurkat cell RNA spiked in. Stated subset: FACS-sorted CD8+CD4-CCR7+CD45RA+ naive T cells. The source of these receptors is a human donor in good health. Some libraries in this study had Jurkat cell RNA spiked in.

This clonotype was counted at least ten times. V is TRBV30 and J is TRBJ2-1; no firm D call. The germline CDR1 and CDR2 sequences are GTSNPN and SVGIG (reference sequence). CDR3 length equals 14 residues. V was cut by 3 bases and J by 0 bases, with 9 bases left in between. CDR3 nucleotide sequence: TGTGCCTGGAGCTGGCTAGACTCCTACAATGAGCAGTTCTTC. It codes for CAWSWLDSYNEQFF.

In its sample, this clonotype was seen many times. The chain joins TRBV6-5 to TRBJ2-6; D call uncertain. With 5 bases removed from V and 2 bases from J, the gap between germline ends came to 7 bases. Per germline, CDR1 MNHEY and CDR2 SVGAGI. The CDR3 runs 14 residues. CDR3 sequence reads: CASSMVPGANVLTF. CDR3 sequence (DNA): TGTGCCAGCAGTATGGTACCTGGGGCCAACGTCCTGACTTTC.

The table lists this clonotype with many counts. The V and J genes are TRBV5-8 and TRBJ2-7; tentatively, D is TRBD1 (6 bases). This CDR3 contains 13 residues. CDR1 is SGHTS, CDR2 YDEGEE, per germline. V dropped 9 bases and J dropped 1 base, with 14 bases sitting between them. The CDR3 loop reads CATRQVGSYEQYF. The CDR3 DNA reads TGTGCCACCCGACAGGTTGGGTCCTACGAGCAGTACTTC. Using reference TRBV5-8 and TRBJ2-7 for the parts outside the CDR3, the full variable domain is EAGVTQSPTHLIKTRGQQATLRCSPISGHTSVYWYQQALGLGLQFLLWYDEGEERNRGNFPPRFSGRQFPNYSSELNVNALELEDSALYLCATRQVGSYEQYFGPGTRLTVT.

This clonotype was seen just once. The CDR3 end shows no conserved phenylalanine or tryptophan, and so a read error is likely. The chain carries TRBV19 and TRBJ2-1, with unresolved D. From germline, CDR1 is LNHDA and CDR2 SQIVND (reference sequence). Trimming removed 5 bases from V and 5 bases from J, with 16 bases in between. This CDR3 spans 15 amino acids. CDR3 nucleotides: TGTGCCAGTAGTTGGGCGACCCGAGGCCACAATGAGCAGTTCCTC. Translation: CASSWATRGHNEQFL.

Concerning this clonotype: A much larger clonotype is one base distant, so this may be a read error. The chain recombines TRBV14 with TRBJ1-1; no firm D call. This CDR3 has 13 amino acids. In germline, CDR1 is SGHDN, CDR2 FVKESK. The DNA of the CDR3 is TGTGCCAGCAGCCCCTCAGTATACACTGACGCTTTCTTT. Its protein is CASSPSVYTDAFF.

This clonotype was seen many times. V usage is TRBV3-1 and J usage is TRBJ2-5, with TRBD1 as a possible D gene (5 bases). The CDR3 spans 14 residues. V dropped 1 base and J dropped 3 bases, with 9 bases sitting between them. The germline CDR1 and CDR2 sequences are LGHDT and YNNKEL (reference sequence). CDR3 DNA sequence: TGTGCCAGCAGCCAAGGAGTAGGGGAAGAGACCCAGTACTTC. Translated: CASSQGVGEETQYF.

This chain uses TRBV12-3 or TRBV12-4 with TRBJ2-1; 7 nucleotides align to TRBD1. J gave up 2 bases and V 6 bases, and 7 bases lay outside the gene matches. This CDR3 has 15 amino acids. CDR3 in DNA: TGTGCCAGCAGCGACAGGGCCTTCGCCTACAATGAGCAGTTCTTC. Its protein product is CASSDRAFAYNEQFF.

This chain joins TRBV15 and TRBJ1-5, with D possibly matching TRBD1 (5 bases). Germline CDR1 is LNHNV and CDR2 is YYDKDF (reference sequence). The CDR3 is 15 amino acids. V was trimmed by 2 bases and J by 7 bases, leaving 15 bases between them. The CDR3 region has the DNA TGTGCCACCAGCAGATCGCCCGCGGCAGGGCAGCCCCAGCATTTT. This translates into CATSRSPAAGQPQHF. Together with reference TRBV15 and TRBJ1-5, the CDR3 gives the full variable domain: DAMVIQNPRYQVTQFGKPVTLSCSQTLNHNVMYWYQQKSSQAPKLLFHYYDKDFNNEADTPDNFQSRRPNTSFCFLDIRSPGLGDTAMYLCATSRSPAAGQPQHFGDGTRLSIL.